Each of the 25 T cell receptor beta chains below was sequenced from the same sample in a study of blood T cells in healthy people across ages. For the second PCR, which ran for about 6 to 11 cycles, a sample-barcoded 5' primer and a J-beta primer mix were used. TCRdb reprocessed the 5' RACE reads with MiXCR, giving one entry per CDR3 protein. The sample lists about 900,000 distinct CDR3 sequences, roughly 48% occurring once. The source material was blood. The receptors shown here come from a man younger than 45 in good health.

The rearrangement links TRBV4-2 to TRBJ1-4; 7 positions agree with TRBD1. The CDR3 loop spans 18 amino acids. V was pared by 0 bases and J by 0 bases, with 7 bases of the junction left unmatched. Germline lookup yields CDR1 LGHNA and CDR2 YNFKEQ. The CDR3 protein is CASSQDSLTGPTNEKLFF. Written as DNA, the CDR3 is TGTGCCAGCAGCCAAGATTCTTTGACAGGGCCAACTAATGAAAAACTGTTTTTT.

The chain uses TRBV7-2 and TRBJ2-7, with D hard to call. The germline V gene encodes CDR1 SGHTA and CDR2 FQGNSA. The CDR3 runs to 13 residues. Trimming pared 5 bases from V and 3 bases from J, leaving 11 bases between. The CDR3 sequence is CASSRTDYYEQYF. Written as DNA, the CDR3 is TGTGCCAGCAGCCGGACCGATTACTACGAGCAGTACTTC.

V is TRBV19 and J is TRBJ2-7, with D tentatively TRBD2 (6 bases). The CDR3 sequence is 14 residues long. CDR1 LNHDA and CDR2 SQIVND come from the germline V gene (reference sequence). Trimming took off 11 bases at V and 1 base at J, with 18 bases between the two ends. The CDR3 nucleotides read TGTGCCTCGGGGGTGACGGCCGATTCCTACGAGCAGTACTTC. The encoded protein is CASGVTADSYEQYF.

The V call is TRBV3-1, the J call TRBJ2-5; D not certain. The J call may be mistaken, given a closer DNA end match to TRBJ2-7. The V gene's germline CDR1 is LGHDT and CDR2 YNNKEL (reference sequence). The CDR3 is 15 amino acids. CDR3: CASSQEAGIPYEQYF. The CDR3 DNA reads as TGTGCCAGCAGCCAAGAAGCAGGAATACCCTACGAGCAGTACTTC.

The gene calls are TRBV7-2 and TRBJ1-6, with D possibly matching TRBD1 (5 bases). The CDR3 has 14 amino acids. Trimming took off 3 bases at V and 11 bases at J, with 14 bases between the two ends. CDR1 is SGHTA, CDR2 FQGNSA, per germline. CDR3 DNA sequence: TGTGCCAGCAGCTTCTCTGGGGCGTTGGCACCCCTCCACTTT. The encoded protein is CASSFSGALAPLHF. The whole variable domain, filled in from reference TRBV7-2 and TRBJ1-6, reads GAGVSQSPSNKVTEKGKDVELRCDPISGHTALYWYRQSLGQGLEFLIYFQGNSAPDKSGLPSDRFSAERTGGSVSTLTIQRTQQEDSAVYLCASSFSGALAPLHFGNGTRLTVT.

This clonotype was recorded a few times. The chain has TRBV6-6 and TRBJ1-1; no definite D call. Germline CDR1 and CDR2: MNHNY and SVGAGI (reference sequence). V lost 5 bases to trimming and J lost 3 bases, with 13 bases between them. The CDR3 length is 14 residues. The CDR3 loop is CASSRTWEYTEAFF. The CDR3 coding sequence is TGTGCCAGCAGTCGTACCTGGGAGTACACTGAAGCTTTCTTT.

This clonotype has ten or more counts. CDR3 residues: CASSLMRGPYGYTF. CDR3 DNA: TGCGCCAGCAGCTTGATGAGGGGCCCCTATGGCTACACCTTC. The V and J genes are TRBV5-1 and TRBJ1-2, with D maybe TRBD1 (5 bases). The CDR3 is made up of 14 amino acids. Germline CDR1 is SGHRS and CDR2 is YFSETQ. V lost 1 base, J lost 4 bases, and 11 bases lay in between.

The sample holds a few counts of this clonotype. The chain joins TRBV12-3 or TRBV12-4 to TRBJ2-2, with D maybe TRBD1 (6 bases). Trimming left V 5 bases short and J 1 base short, with 11 bases between. The CDR3 spans 15 residues. This chain's CDR3 is CASSPKGQNTGELFF. The CDR3 bases are TGTGCCAGCAGTCCGAAGGGACAGAACACCGGGGAGCTGTTTTTT.

V and J are TRBV20-1 and TRBJ2-5; 11 bases fit TRBD2. The CDR3 totals 17 residues. Germline V CDR1 and CDR2: DFQATT, SNEGSKA (reference sequence). Trimming removed 4 bases from V and 0 bases from J; junction bases left unmatched: 10. CDR3 region: CSAKLTSGAMYQETQYF. CDR3 in DNA: TGCAGTGCTAAGTTGACTAGCGGGGCTATGTACCAAGAGACCCAGTACTTC.

V and J are TRBV30 and TRBJ2-3, with 9 bases fitting TRBD1. CDR3 length: 14 residues. The germline gives CDR1 GTSNPN, CDR2 SVGIG (reference sequence). Trimming took 2 bases from V and 4 from J; bases not matched to a gene: 4. The CDR3 loop reads CAWSLDRGSDTQYF. CDR3 DNA sequence: TGTGCCTGGAGTTTGGACAGGGGCTCAGATACGCAGTATTTT. Using reference TRBV30 and TRBJ2-3 for the parts outside the CDR3, the full variable domain is SQTIHQWPATLVQPVGSPLSLECTVEGTSNPNLYWYRQAAGRGLQLLFYSVGIGQISSEVPQNLSASRPQDRQFILSSKKLLLSDSGFYLCAWSLDRGSDTQYFGPGTRLTVL.

The chain couples TRBV28 to TRBJ1-2; 8 positions agree with TRBD1. The CDR3 has 15 residues. CDR1 and CDR2 from the germline V gene are MDHEN and SYDVKM. V was clipped by 4 bases and J by 4 bases; unmatched bases: 8. This CDR3 is CASSYGQGRAYGYTF. The CDR3 nucleotides read TGTGCCAGCAGTTACGGACAGGGTAGAGCCTATGGCTACACCTTC.

V gene TRBV28 combines with J gene TRBJ2-5; D ambiguous. The end of the DNA is better explained by TRBJ2-7, so the J call may be wrong. Germline CDR1 and CDR2: MDHEN and SYDVKM. This CDR3 comprises 13 residues. The CDR3 DNA reads as TGTGCCAGCAGTTTAAGGGCTAGAGGCGAGCAGTACTTC. It yields the protein CASSLRARGEQYF.

This chain joins TRBV4-1 and TRBJ2-1; 16 nucleotides align to TRBD2. Germline lookup yields CDR1 MGHRA and CDR2 YSYEKL. V shed 3 bases, J shed 4 bases, and the junction held 9 bases outside the gene matches. The CDR3 covers 19 residues. The CDR3: CASSHPGLAGGPGYNEQFF. As DNA, the CDR3 is TGCGCCAGCAGCCATCCGGGACTAGCGGGAGGGCCGGGTTACAATGAGCAGTTCTTC.

In this sample, this clonotype turned up a few times. The genes are TRBV7-2 and TRBJ1-5; 8 bases line up with TRBD1. With V trimmed by 4 bases and J by 7 bases, 3 bases remained unmatched. The CDR3 spans 13 residues. Germline lookup yields CDR1 SGHTA and CDR2 FQGNSA. The CDR3 sequence is CASSWTGQQPQHF. In nucleotides, the CDR3 is TGTGCCAGCAGCTGGACAGGGCAACAGCCCCAGCATTTT.

This rearrangement joins TRBV4-2 to TRBJ1-1, with a tentative D call TRBD1 (5 bases). V lost 2 bases and J 5 bases, leaving 9 bases between the germline ends. CDR3 size: 13 residues. Germline V gene sequence: CDR1 LGHNA, CDR2 YNFKEQ. The CDR3 loop is CASSQYGGTEAFF. The CDR3 DNA sequence: TGTGCCAGCAGCCAATATGGGGGAACTGAAGCTTTCTTT.

The gene calls are TRBV7-9 and TRBJ1-1, with 9 bases matching TRBD1. The germline V gene has CDR1 SEHNR and CDR2 FQNEAQ (reference sequence). V lost 5 bases to trimming and J lost 5 bases; unmatched junction nucleotides: 6. The CDR3 covers 14 residues. In nucleotides, the CDR3 is TGTGCCAGCAGCCTAACAGGGGGCACGACTGAAGCTTTCTTT. Translating gives CASSLTGGTTEAFF.

This clonotype was seen at least ten times. This chain uses TRBV6-4 with TRBJ2-3; D may be TRBD2 (6 bases). This CDR3 region has 16 residues. Trimming shortened V by 0 bases and J by 5 bases, and 15 bases separated the two germline ends. CDR1 is MRHNA and CDR2 is SNTAGT in the germline V gene. The CDR3 DNA reads as TGTGCCAGCAGTGACTCACCGGGGGATGGTGAAGATACGCAGTATTTT. This encodes CASSDSPGDGEDTQYF.

CDR3: CASSPTSGTHNEQFF. The CDR3, as DNA: TGTGCCAGCAGCCCGACTAGCGGGACCCACAATGAGCAGTTCTTC. The chain links TRBV7-2 to TRBJ2-1, with 11 bases fitting TRBD2. V gave up 5 bases and J gave up 5 bases; unmatched junction bases: 5. The CDR3 consists of 15 residues. The germline CDR1 and CDR2 sequences are SGHTA and FQGNSA.

The V gene is TRBV6-2 or TRBV6-3, the J gene TRBJ1-2; D may be TRBD1 (6 bases). CDR1 is MNHEY, CDR2 SVGEGT, per germline. The length of the CDR3 is 14 residues. Trimming removed 2 bases at V and 8 bases at J, with 15 bases between. CDR3 DNA: TGTGCCAGCAGTTACGGGGGGCTAAGGGGAGGCTACACCTTC. It encodes CASSYGGLRGGYTF.

The gene calls are TRBV7-2 and TRBJ1-2; D is unclear. The V end was cut by 2 bases, the J end by 0 bases, with 10 bases between. Germline CDR1 is SGHTA and CDR2 is FQGNSA. The CDR3 is 15 residues long. CDR3 residues: CASSLRASTNYGYTF. The DNA of the CDR3 is TGTGCCAGCAGCTTAAGGGCGAGTACTAACTATGGCTACACCTTC.

This chain uses TRBV20-1 with TRBJ1-1, with TRBD1 matching over 7 bases. The CDR3 has 15 amino acids. Germline loops: CDR1 DFQATT, CDR2 SNEGSKA (reference sequence). Unmatched junction bases numbered 17, after V lost 7 bases and J lost 6 bases. The CDR3 protein is CSVKDLLGGRSEAFF. The DNA of the CDR3 is TGCAGTGTTAAAGACTTGTTAGGGGGCCGTTCTGAAGCTTTCTTT.

The chain is built from TRBV6-5 and TRBJ1-5; D remains ambiguous. Trimming left V 4 bases short and J 6 bases short, with 7 bases between. CDR3 size: 12 residues. Germline V gene lookup returns CDR1 MNHEY and CDR2 SVGAGI. CDR3 DNA: TGTGCCAGCAGTTCGGCGGGTCAGCCCCAGCATTTT. It translates to CASSSAGQPQHF.

This clonotype occurred a few times. V and J are TRBV5-1 and TRBJ1-5, with 10 bases identical to TRBD1. Trimming took 3 bases from V and 3 from J; bases not matched to a gene: 3. This CDR3 region has 15 residues. The germline V gene encodes CDR1 SGHRS and CDR2 YFSETQ. Written as DNA, the CDR3 is TGCGCCAGCAGCTACGGGACAGGGGTCAATCAGCCCCAGCATTTT. Translated, it gives CASSYGTGVNQPQHF.

This clonotype turned up a few times. The chain carries TRBV6-5 and TRBJ2-7; 13 bases map to TRBD2. Trimming cost V 6 bases and J 3 bases; bases outside gene matches: 5. The germline V gene encodes CDR1 MNHEY and CDR2 SVGAGI. This CDR3 is built from 15 residues. CDR3 sequence reads: CASSLLAGGGYEQYF. The CDR3 region has the DNA TGTGCCAGCAGCCTACTAGCGGGGGGGGGCTACGAGCAGTACTTC.

The chain is built from TRBV5-1 and TRBJ2-5; D gene ambiguous. The closer fit of TRBJ2-7 to the DNA end suggests the J call may be wrong. Germline V gene lookup returns CDR1 SGHRS and CDR2 YFSETQ. The CDR3 has 13 residues. The CDR3 loop is CASSLGKDYEQYF. DNA for the CDR3: TGCGCCAGCAGCTTGGGAAAAGACTACGAGCAGTACTTC.